This T cell receptor beta chain was sequenced in a study of blood T cell repertoires in COVID-19. Trimming took 1 base from V and 0 from J, leaving 11 bases between them. The germline gives CDR1 SGHRS, CDR2 YFSETQ. The CDR3 loop spans 16 amino acids. Original processing notes: Cell counts per sample came from amplifying reference gene primers. Assay: immunoSEQ multiplex PCR; the TCRdb copy retains only in-frame clones and omits some. V and J calls and clone size are those listed in that table; D and trimming were worked out from the DNA. In the table there are about 300,000 clones, roughly 85% of which are singletons.

The chain is built from TRBV5-1 and TRBJ2-1; D perhaps matches TRBD2 (6 bases). Sequenced: PBMCs or T cells enriched from blood (not recorded which). The clonotype comes from a woman aged 50 to 60 who had recovered from COVID-19. For the CDR3, the DNA is TGCGCCAGCAGCTTGTCTAGCGCAGTCTCCTACAATGAGCAGTTCTTC. This translates into CASSLSSAVSYNEQFF. The full variable domain, with the rest looked up from reference TRBV5-1 and TRBJ2-1, is KAGVTQTPRYLIKTRGQQVTLSCSPISGHRSVSWYQQTPGQGLQFLFEYFSETQRNKGNFPGRFSGRQFSNSRSEMNVSTLELGDSALYLCASSLSSAVSYNEQFFGPGTRLTVL.